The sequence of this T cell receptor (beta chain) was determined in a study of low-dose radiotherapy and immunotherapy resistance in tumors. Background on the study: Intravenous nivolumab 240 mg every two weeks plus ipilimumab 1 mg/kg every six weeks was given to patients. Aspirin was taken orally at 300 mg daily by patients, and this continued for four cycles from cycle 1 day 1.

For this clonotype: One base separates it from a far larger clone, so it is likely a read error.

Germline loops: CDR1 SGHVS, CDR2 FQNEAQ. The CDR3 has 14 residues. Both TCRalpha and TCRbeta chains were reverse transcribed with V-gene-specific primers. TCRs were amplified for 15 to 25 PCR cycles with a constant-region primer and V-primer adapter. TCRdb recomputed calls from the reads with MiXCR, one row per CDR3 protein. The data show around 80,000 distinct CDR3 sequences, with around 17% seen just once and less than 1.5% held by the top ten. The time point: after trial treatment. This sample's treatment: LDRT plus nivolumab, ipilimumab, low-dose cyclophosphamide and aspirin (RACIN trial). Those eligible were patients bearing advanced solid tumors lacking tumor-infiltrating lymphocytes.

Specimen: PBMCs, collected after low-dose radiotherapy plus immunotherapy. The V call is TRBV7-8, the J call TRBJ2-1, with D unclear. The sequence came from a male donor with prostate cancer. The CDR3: CVSSPSDSYNEQFF. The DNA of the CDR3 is TGTGTCAGCTCACCAAGCGACTCCTACAATGAGCAGTTCTTC.